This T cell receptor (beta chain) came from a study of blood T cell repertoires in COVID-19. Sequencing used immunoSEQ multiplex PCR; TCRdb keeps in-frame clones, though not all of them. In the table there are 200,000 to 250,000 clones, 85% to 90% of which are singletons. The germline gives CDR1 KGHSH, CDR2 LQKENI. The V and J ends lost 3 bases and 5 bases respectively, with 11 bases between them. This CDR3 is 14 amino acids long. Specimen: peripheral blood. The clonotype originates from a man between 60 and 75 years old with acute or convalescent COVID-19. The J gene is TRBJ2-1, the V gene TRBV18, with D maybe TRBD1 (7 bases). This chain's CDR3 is CASSPRDSNNEQFF. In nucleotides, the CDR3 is TGTGCCAGCTCACCGCGGGACAGCAACAATGAGCAGTTCTTC.